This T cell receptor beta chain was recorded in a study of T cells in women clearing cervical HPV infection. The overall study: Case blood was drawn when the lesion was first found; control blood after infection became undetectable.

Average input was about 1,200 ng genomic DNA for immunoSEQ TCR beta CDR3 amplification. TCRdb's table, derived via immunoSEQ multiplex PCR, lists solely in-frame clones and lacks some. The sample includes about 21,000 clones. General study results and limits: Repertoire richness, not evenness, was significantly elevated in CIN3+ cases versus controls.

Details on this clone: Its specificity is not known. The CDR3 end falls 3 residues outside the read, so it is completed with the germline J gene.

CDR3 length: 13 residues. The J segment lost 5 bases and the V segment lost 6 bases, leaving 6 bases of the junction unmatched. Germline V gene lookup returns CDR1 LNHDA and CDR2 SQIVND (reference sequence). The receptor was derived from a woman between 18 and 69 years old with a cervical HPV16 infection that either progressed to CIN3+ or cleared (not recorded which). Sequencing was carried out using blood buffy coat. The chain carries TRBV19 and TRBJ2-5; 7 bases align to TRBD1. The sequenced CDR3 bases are TGTGCCAGTAGAAGGGGGCCAGCGGAGACC. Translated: CASRRGPAET. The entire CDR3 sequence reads CASRRGPAETQYF.